This T cell receptor beta chain was documented in a study of PD-L1 blockade in urothelial cancer. Study-level background: Prior exposure to chemotherapy in patients amounted to 0 to 3 regimens received. Blood analyses occurred 3 weeks (second dose) and 6 weeks post treatment start.

Study outcomes and limitations: Improved survival was predicted by pretreatment blood TCR clonality below the median. Durable benefit was linked to greater 3-week expansion of tumor-associated blood clones.

CDR1 is SGHTA, CDR2 FQGTGA, per germline. The CDR3 runs to 15 residues. Trimming pared 5 bases from V and 2 bases from J, leaving 14 bases between. Here immunoSEQ multiplex PCR was the method, and the copy in TCRdb shows in-frame clones only, minus some. This table has under 150,000 clones, about 89% appearing once. Time point noted: peripheral blood 6 weeks after treatment start. This clone was seen only once. Its target is not known. The sequenced sample was PBMCs, obtained around atezolizumab (anti-PD-L1) treatment. J is TRBJ2-3 and V is TRBV7-3; D remains unclear. The sequence was obtained from a man aged 55 to 69 with urothelial cancer. CDR3 bases: TGTGCCAGCAGCCGGAGCGCGTCCTTCACAGATACGCAGTATTTT. It is translated as CASSRSASFTDTQYF.